These T cell receptor beta chains were read from a single sample in a study of T cells in narcolepsy. The repertoire was sequenced with immunoSEQ multiplex PCR; TCRdb's copy has only in-frame clones and lacks some. The sample lists roughly 34,000 clones, roughly 87% occurring once. The sequenced sample consisted of CD45RA- memory CD4+ T cells from PBMCs. The receptors shown here come from a human donor with narcolepsy. Each CDR3 is given with its conserved first and last residue. Fields, in order: V gene, J gene, clone size, D gene, CDR3 DNA, CDR3 protein. The D gene is left open where the match is weak. Expanded clones get a size class; other rows say once, few or many, or leave the size out.

V: TRBV28
J: TRBJ2-1
size: -
D: TRBD2
DNA: TGTGCCAGCAGACCCCTAGCGGCGAGCTCCTACAATGAGCAGTTCTTC
CDR3: CASRPLAASSYNEQFF

V: TRBV28
J: TRBJ1-2
size: -
D: -
DNA: TGTGCCAGCAGACAGGGCGGGCGTGGCTACACCTTC
CDR3: CASRQGGRGYTF

V: TRBV7-2
J: TRBJ2-3
size: -
D: TRBD1
DNA: TGTGCCAGCAGCTTAGCGGGACAGGGCACAGATACGCAGTATTTT
CDR3: CASSLAGQGTDTQYF

V: TRBV6-6
J: TRBJ1-2
size: -
D: -
DNA: TGTGCCAGCAGTTACTCGATCGGGGATAACTATGGCTACACCTTC
CDR3: CASSYSIGDNYGYTF

V: TRBV7-8
J: TRBJ2-2
size: -
D: TRBD1
DNA: TGTGCCAGCCGGGACAGGGGGCGAATCGGGGAGCTGTTTTTT
CDR3: CASRDRGRIGELFF

V: TRBV7-7
J: TRBJ2-5
size: -
D: -
DNA: TGTGCCAGCAGCTTAGCGGGACGGAACCAAGAGACCCAGTACTTC
CDR3: CASSLAGRNQETQYF

V: TRBV30
J: TRBJ1-5
size: -
D: -
DNA: TGTGCCTGGGCGGATACGGGGGCCCAGCCCCAGCATTTT
CDR3: CAWADTGAQPQHF

V: TRBV2
J: TRBJ1-6
size: -
D: -
DNA: TGTGCCAGCACCACAGCCCCGGCACAACCCCTCCACTTT
CDR3: CASTTAPAQPLHF

V: TRBV4-1
J: TRBJ2-7
size: -
D: TRBD1
DNA: TGCGCCAGCAGCCAAGCAGGGACAGGAATCTACGAGCAGTACTTC
CDR3: CASSQAGTGIYEQYF

V: TRBV4-2
J: TRBJ1-4
size: -
D: -
DNA: TGTGCCAGCAGCCAGGGCGACGGGGGGAGAGGGGAAAAACTGTTTTTT
CDR3: CASSQGDGGRGEKLFF

V: TRBV19
J: TRBJ2-6
size: -
D: -
DNA: TGTGCCAGTAGCCTAGGTGGGGGCGGAGGGGCCAACGTCCTGACTTTC
CDR3: CASSLGGGGGANVLTF

V: TRBV30
J: TRBJ2-1
size: -
D: TRBD2
DNA: TGTGCCTGCAAAAAAACTAGCGGGGAGTTTAATGAGCAGTTCTTC
CDR3: CACKKTSGEFNEQFF

V: TRBV28
J: TRBJ1-5
size: -
D: TRBD1
DNA: TGTGCCAGCCAGGGGGAGTTTGTCGGCAATCAGCCCCAGCATTTT
CDR3: CASQGEFVGNQPQHF

V: TRBV9
J: TRBJ2-1
size: few
D: TRBD1
DNA: TGTGCCAGCAGCGCCTCACTCCAGGGGGCGCCGATCTACAATGAGCAGTTCTTC
CDR3: CASSASLQGAPIYNEQFF

V: TRBV7-9
J: TRBJ1-2
size: -
D: -
DNA: TGTGCCAGCAGCTTATCGGTCAGCCGCTATGGCTACACCTTC
CDR3: CASSLSVSRYGYTF

V: TRBV29-1
J: TRBJ1-1
size: -
D: TRBD1
DNA: TGCAGCGCCGAGACAGGGAGGGGGAACACTGAAGCTTTCTTT
CDR3: CSAETGRGNTEAFF

V: TRBV27
J: TRBJ2-2
size: once
D: TRBD2
DNA: TGTGCCAGCAGTTTATACCTGGGACTAGCGCAGAACACCGGGGAGCTGTTTTTT
CDR3: CASSLYLGLAQNTGELFF

V: TRBV28
J: TRBJ1-5
size: -
D: TRBD1
DNA: TGTGCCACCGACAGGGACAATCAGCCCCAGCATTTT
CDR3: CATDRDNQPQHF

V: TRBV28
J: TRBJ1-1
size: -
D: -
DNA: TGTGCCAGCAGTTTACATCCAGTGAACACTGAAGCTTTCTTT
CDR3: CASSLHPVNTEAFF

V: TRBV4-2
J: TRBJ1-6
size: -
D: -
DNA: TGTGCCAGCAGCCAAGGGGGCACACGGGACCTTAATTCACCCCTCCACTTT
CDR3: CASSQGGTRDLNSPLHF

V: TRBV5-1
J: TRBJ2-1
size: -
D: -
DNA: TGCGCCAGCAGCCCCCCGCCAGGGGCGTCCTACAATGAGCAGTTCTTC
CDR3: CASSPPPGASYNEQFF

V: TRBV4-1
J: TRBJ2-4
size: -
D: TRBD1
DNA: TGCGCCAGCAGCCAAGACAGGGGGATGTCCAAAAACATTCAGTACTTC
CDR3: CASSQDRGMSKNIQYF

V: TRBV6-1
J: TRBJ2-3
size: -
D: -
DNA: TGTGCCAGCAGAGTGGAGGACAGTGATACGCAGTATTTT
CDR3: CASRVEDSDTQYF

V: TRBV18
J: TRBJ1-1
size: few
D: TRBD1
DNA: TGTGCCAGCTCACAACGGACAGGAAAAACTGAAGCTTTCTTT
CDR3: CASSQRTGKTEAFF

V: TRBV5-1
J: TRBJ2-6
size: -
D: -
DNA: TGCGCCAGCAGCTGGCAGTCGGGGGCCAACGTCCTGACTTTC
CDR3: CASSWQSGANVLTF

V: TRBV18
J: TRBJ1-2
size: -
D: -
DNA: TGTGCCAGCTCACCAATCAGGAACTATGGCTACACCTTC
CDR3: CASSPIRNYGYTF

V: TRBV5-4
J: TRBJ2-7
size: -
D: -
DNA: TGTGCCAGCAGCTTGGCGGAGGGTTCGGCCTACGAGCAGTACTTC
CDR3: CASSLAEGSAYEQYF

V: TRBV5-8
J: TRBJ2-3
size: -
D: -
DNA: TGTGCCAGCAGCCCTCAGTTGGGGACAGATACGCAGTATTTT
CDR3: CASSPQLGTDTQYF

V: TRBV6-5
J: TRBJ2-3
size: -
D: -
DNA: TGTGCCAGCAGATTACGGAACACAGATACGCAGTATTTT
CDR3: CASRLRNTDTQYF